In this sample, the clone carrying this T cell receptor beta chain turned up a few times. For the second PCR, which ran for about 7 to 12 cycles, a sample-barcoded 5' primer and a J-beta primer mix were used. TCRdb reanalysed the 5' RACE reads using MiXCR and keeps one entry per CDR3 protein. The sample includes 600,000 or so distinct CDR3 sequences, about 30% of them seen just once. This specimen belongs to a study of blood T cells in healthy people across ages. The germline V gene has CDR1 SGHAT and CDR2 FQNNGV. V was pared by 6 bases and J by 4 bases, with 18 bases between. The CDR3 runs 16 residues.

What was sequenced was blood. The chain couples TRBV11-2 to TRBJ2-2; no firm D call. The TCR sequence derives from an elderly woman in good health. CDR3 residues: CASRVLVRIGTGELFF. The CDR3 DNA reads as TGTGCCAGCAGGGTGCTCGTGAGGATTGGCACCGGGGAGCTGTTTTTT.